This record concerns one T cell receptor beta chain sequence. The CDR3 length is 15 residues. V lost 5 bases, J lost 0 bases, and 8 bases lay in between. Germline CDR1 and CDR2: SGHNT and YENEEA. This sample was taken from a study of blood T cell repertoires in COVID-19. Across the whole study: Acute-phase and convalescent COVID-19 samples originated in the United States, Italy and Spain. T cells, B-cell-depleted T cells, or PBMCs provided the cDNA or gDNA that served as material.

Per the authors' pipeline: Nucleated cell counts were estimated from reference gene primer amplification. The repertoire was sequenced with immunoSEQ multiplex PCR; TCRdb's copy has only in-frame clones and lacks some. The DNA was the basis for D and trimming; V, J and clone size are from that table. The repertoire includes more than 80,000 clones, about 83% of them detected once, and around 2.1% sits in the top ten. This clonotype was obtained from an older woman with acute or convalescent COVID-19. The material sequenced was peripheral blood. The V gene is TRBV11-3, the J gene TRBJ2-6, with D possibly TRBD2 on 6 matching bases. The CDR3 here is CASSTGVSGANVLTF. The CDR3 region has the DNA TGTGCCAGCAGCACGGGGGTCTCTGGGGCCAACGTCCTGACTTTC. The full variable domain, in which reference TRBV11-3 and TRBJ2-6 provide the parts outside the CDR3, is EAGVVQSPRYKIIEKKQPVAFWCNPISGHNTLYWYLQNLGQGPELLIRYENEEAVDDSQLPKDRFSAERLKGVDSTLKIQPAELGDSAVYLCASSTGVSGANVLTFGAGSRLTVL.